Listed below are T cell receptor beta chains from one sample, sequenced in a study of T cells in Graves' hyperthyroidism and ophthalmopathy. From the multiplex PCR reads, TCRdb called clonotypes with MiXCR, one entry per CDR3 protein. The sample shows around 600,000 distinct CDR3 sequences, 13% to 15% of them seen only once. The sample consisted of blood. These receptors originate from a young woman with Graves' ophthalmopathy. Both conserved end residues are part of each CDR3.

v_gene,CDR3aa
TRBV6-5,CASSYYSVGGTQYF
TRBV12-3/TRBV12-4,CASTPSQETQYF
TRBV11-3,CASSTGLSGDTGELFF
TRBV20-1,CSARAIGLAGETQYF
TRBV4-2,CASSQEGGEQETQYF
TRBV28,CASTLGQNTGELFF
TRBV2,CAGSTRDLSTYEQYF
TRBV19,CASSIEFYRNPYEQYF
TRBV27,CASSPGHSGANVLTF
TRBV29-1,CSVRTGMNEQFF
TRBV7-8,CASRKNRGEETQYF
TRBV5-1,CASSPLERDYGYTF
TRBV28,CASSLSFGYEAFF
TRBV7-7,CASSPQEGEQYF
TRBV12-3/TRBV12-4,CASSLRGNSFTDTQYF
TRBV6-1,CASRLTGGSEKLFF
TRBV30,CAWSEGRNYGYTF
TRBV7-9,CAARSDSYNEQFF
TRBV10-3,CATRGANEQYF
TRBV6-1,CASSEGGLAGVNEQFF
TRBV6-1,CASSVIPGQGTHEQYF
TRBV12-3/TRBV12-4,CASSEQGYQPQHF
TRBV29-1,CSVEINLQETQYF
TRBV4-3,CASSQVGGRAFDTQYF
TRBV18,CASSPPTGGAETEAFF
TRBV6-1,CASMGLGTADLGQYF
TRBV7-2,CASSLGWGSYGYTF
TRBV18,CASSRGGTTEAFF
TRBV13,CASRRGLAGNEQFF
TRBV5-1,CASSYGQGFGGYTF
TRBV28,CASTTHHRTGFEQYF
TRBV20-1,CSAAPQRGGERYGYTF
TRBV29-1,CSVEAQPTSTDTQYF
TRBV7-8,CASSPAADTQYF
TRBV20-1,CRITRLLAGDEQFF
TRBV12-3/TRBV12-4,CASSLGGTPPGTIYF
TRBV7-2,CASSTRDRGGYEQYF
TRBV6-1,CASSRLAGRAREQYF
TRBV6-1,CASSLSDTEAFF
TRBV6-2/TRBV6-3,CASSHRRGGKNTEAFF
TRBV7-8,CASSQSPWVFGSGNTIYF
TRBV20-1,CSARDILSSHQETQYF
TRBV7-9,CASSLETGTGWLTEAFF
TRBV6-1,CASTPFGTVSGNTIYF
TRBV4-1,CASSQWRAGNTIYF
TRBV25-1,CASGRTGDVVETQYF
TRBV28,CASSFIQGSSGSSYNEQFF
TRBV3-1,CASSQVYNEQFF
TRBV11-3,CASSIGRSNTEAFF
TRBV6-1,CASGSQDRGNSPLHF
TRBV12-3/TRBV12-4,CASSLDWTGTSPNTEAFF
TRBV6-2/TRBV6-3,CASSYLGLVSSYEQYF
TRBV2,CASSTEGQRGNYGYTF
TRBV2,CASIGREPPTDTQYF
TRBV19,CASSIVDYGYTF
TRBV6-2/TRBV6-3,CASSFRDRAHNEQFF
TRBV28,CASSIQGAVGEQFF
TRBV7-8,CASSLGTSGLRREQFF
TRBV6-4,CASSGTSGSDTQYF
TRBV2,CASSEDATGAEAFF